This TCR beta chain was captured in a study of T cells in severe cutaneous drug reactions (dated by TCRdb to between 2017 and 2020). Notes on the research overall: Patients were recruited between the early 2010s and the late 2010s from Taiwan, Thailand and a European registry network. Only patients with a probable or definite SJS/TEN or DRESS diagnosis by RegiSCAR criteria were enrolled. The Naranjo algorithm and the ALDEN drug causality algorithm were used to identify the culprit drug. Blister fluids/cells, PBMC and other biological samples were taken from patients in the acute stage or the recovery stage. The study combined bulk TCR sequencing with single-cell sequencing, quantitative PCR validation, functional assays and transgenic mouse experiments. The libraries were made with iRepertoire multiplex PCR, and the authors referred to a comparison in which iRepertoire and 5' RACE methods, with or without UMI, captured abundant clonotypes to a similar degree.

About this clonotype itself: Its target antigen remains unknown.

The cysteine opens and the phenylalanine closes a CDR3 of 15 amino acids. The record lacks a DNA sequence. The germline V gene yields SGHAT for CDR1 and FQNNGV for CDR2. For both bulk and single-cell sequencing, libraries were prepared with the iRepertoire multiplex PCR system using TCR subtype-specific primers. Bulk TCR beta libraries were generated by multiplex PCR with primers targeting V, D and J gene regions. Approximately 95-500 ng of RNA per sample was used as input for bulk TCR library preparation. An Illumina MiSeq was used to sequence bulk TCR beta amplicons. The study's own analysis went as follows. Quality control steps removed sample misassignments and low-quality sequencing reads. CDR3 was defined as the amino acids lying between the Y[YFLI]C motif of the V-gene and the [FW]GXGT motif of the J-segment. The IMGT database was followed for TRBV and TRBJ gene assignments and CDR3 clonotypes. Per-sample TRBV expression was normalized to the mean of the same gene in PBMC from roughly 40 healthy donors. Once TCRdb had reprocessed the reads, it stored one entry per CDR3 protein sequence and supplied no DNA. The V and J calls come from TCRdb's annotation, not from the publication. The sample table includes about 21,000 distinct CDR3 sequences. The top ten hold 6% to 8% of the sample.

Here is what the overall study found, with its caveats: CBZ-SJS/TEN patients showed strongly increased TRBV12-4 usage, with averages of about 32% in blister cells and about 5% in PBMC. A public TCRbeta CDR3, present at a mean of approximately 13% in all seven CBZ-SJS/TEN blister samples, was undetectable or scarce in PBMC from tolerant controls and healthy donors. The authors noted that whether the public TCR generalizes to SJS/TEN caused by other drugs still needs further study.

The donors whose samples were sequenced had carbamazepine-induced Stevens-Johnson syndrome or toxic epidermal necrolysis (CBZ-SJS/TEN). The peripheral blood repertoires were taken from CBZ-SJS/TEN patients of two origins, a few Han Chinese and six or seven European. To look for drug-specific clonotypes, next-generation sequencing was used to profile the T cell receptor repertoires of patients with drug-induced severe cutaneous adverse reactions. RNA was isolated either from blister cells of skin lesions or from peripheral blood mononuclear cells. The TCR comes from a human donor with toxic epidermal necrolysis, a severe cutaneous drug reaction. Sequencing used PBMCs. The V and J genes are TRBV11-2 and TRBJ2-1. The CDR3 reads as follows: CASSGSGRAHNEQFF.